The clone carrying this T cell receptor (beta chain) was seen many times. Its specificity is unknown. These data come from a study of T cells after yellow fever vaccination. Making TCR cDNA involved 5'RACE template switching, which added UMIs and a universal primer site. TCRdb reprocessed the 5' RACE reads with MiXCR, giving one entry per CDR3 protein. The table lists 200,000 to 300,000 distinct CDR3 sequences, approximately 6.3% of them singletons, with roughly 1% in the top ten. With 3 bases removed from V and 4 bases from J, the gap between germline ends came to 13 bases. The CDR3 consists of 14 residues. CDR1 is MNHEY, CDR2 SMNVEV, per germline (reference sequence). Study-level findings and limits: Clonotype sharing between CD4 and CD8 compartments was small. Bulk-population clonotypes that are abundant could appear as contaminants in FACS-sorted repertoires. Faster peaking, at day 5 versus 15, marked a secondary response that was weaker.

The TCR originated in a man aged 25-40 years who received the YFV17D yellow fever vaccine. This sample comprised CD4+ T cells sorted from PBMCs, obtained on the day of the yellow fever booster vaccination. The J gene is TRBJ2-7, the V gene TRBV27; the D is unclear. For the CDR3, the DNA is TGTGCCAGCAGTTTTAGGCCTGCCGGGTACGAGCAGTACTTC. It specifies CASSFRPAGYEQYF.